This T cell receptor (beta chain) appears in the sequencing data of a study of human T cells and chemical hapten exposure. Looking at the study overall: Per-sample TCR yield variation was attributed mainly to small pooled library volume differences.

Findings of the study overall: The study found expanded TCRs formed significantly more large CDR3 similarity clusters than controls. Following DPC sensitization, TCRs present above 1 in 1000 frequency showed no change.

Unique molecular identifiers were attached to individual cDNA molecules within the library. One entry per CDR3 protein, called by TCRdb with MiXCR from the RACE reads. The data contain approximately 100,000 distinct CDR3 sequences, 9.5% to 12% of them singletons. Time point meaning: patch test 1, 2 weeks after DPC sensitization. Treatment defined: therapeutic diphenylcyclopropenone sensitization with weekly scalp DPC. This clonotype appeared a few times. No antigen is known for it. Sequencing used whole blood, obtained in connection with sensitization to the hapten diphenylcyclopropenone (DPC). The sequence was obtained from a woman in her 40s with alopecia areata. Some clones in this sample may be carry-over from other donors' samples.

CDR3 region: CASSLPTGAHQPQHF. For the CDR3, the DNA is TGTGCCAGCAGCCTACCGACAGGGGCGCATCAGCCCCAGCATTTT. V gene TRBV6-2 or TRBV6-3 combines with J gene TRBJ1-5, with 8 bases aligning to TRBD1. The CDR3 is made up of 15 amino acids. V lost 6 bases to trimming and J lost 5 bases; unmatched junction nucleotides: 9. Germline CDR1 reads MNHEY; CDR2 reads SVGEGT.